The 2 T cell receptor beta chains below all came from one sample that was sequenced in a study of blood T cell repertoires in COVID-19. The table came from immunoSEQ multiplex PCR; TCRdb's copy has only in-frame clones and leaves some out. Among approximately 260,000 clones listed, about 88% were seen once. The sequenced material came from peripheral blood. These receptors all stem from a woman aged 40 to 49 who had recovered from COVID-19.

V and J are TRBV10-3 and TRBJ2-2, with 7 nucleotides matching TRBD1. Germline loops: CDR1 ENHRY, CDR2 SYGVKD. V shed 2 bases and J 0 bases; nucleotides not matched to a gene: 9. The CDR3 has 18 amino acids. DNA for the CDR3: TGTGCCATCAGTGAGCCCATTACAGGGGTTTCGAACACCGGGGAGCTGTTTTTT. It translates to CAISEPITGVSNTGELFF.

The rearrangement joins TRBV5-1 to TRBJ2-3; TRBD2 matches at 13 bases. The CDR3 contains 17 residues. Per germline, CDR1 SGHRS and CDR2 YFSETQ. The J segment lost 1 base and the V segment lost 4 bases, leaving 6 bases of the junction unmatched. The CDR3 spells CASSGGLAGEGTDTQYF. The CDR3 DNA is TGCGCCAGCAGCGGCGGACTAGCGGGAGAGGGCACAGATACGCAGTATTTT.